Listed below are T cell receptor beta chains from one sample, sequenced in a study of blood T cells in healthy people across ages. MiXCR, applied by TCRdb to the 5' RACE reads, yields one record per CDR3 protein. Of 780,000 or so distinct CDR3 sequences in the sample, roughly three fifths were seen once. Input material: blood. These receptors were obtained from a man between 35 and 55 years old in good health. Both conserved end residues are part of each CDR3. A D gene is named only where the DNA matches it firmly. Where a row states a size, it is once, few, many or the class of an expanded clone; other rows omit it.

TRBV4-3	TRBJ2-1	-	-	CASSQVSNSGEQFF	TGCGCCAGCAGCCAAGTCAGTAACAGTGGGGAGCAGTTCTTC
TRBV6-1	TRBJ2-5	-	TRBD1	CASSLLQGAQETQYF	TGTGCCAGCAGCCTCCTACAGGGGGCTCAAGAGACCCAGTACTTC
TRBV4-1	TRBJ2-7	few	-	CASSQPRGNEQYF	TGCGCCAGCAGCCAACCCCGAGGGAACGAGCAGTACTTC
TRBV10-3	TRBJ2-1	-	TRBD1	CAINSGTGVRNEQFF	TGTGCCATCAACTCCGGGACAGGGGTTCGGAATGAGCAGTTCTTC
TRBV6-2/TRBV6-3	TRBJ1-1	-	-	CASSLSRLNTEAFF	TGTGCCAGCAGTTTGAGCCGATTGAACACTGAAGCTTTCTTT
TRBV27	TRBJ2-7	few	-	CASSLSGDTYEQYF	TGTGCCAGCAGTTTGTCAGGGGACACCTACGAGCAGTACTTC
TRBV7-2	TRBJ2-1	-	-	CASSKLDGNEQFF	TGTGCCAGCAGCAAACTCGACGGTAATGAGCAGTTCTTC
TRBV6-5	TRBJ2-5	few	TRBD2	CASSQGLAGGPKYF	TGTGCCAGCAGCCAAGGACTAGCGGGAGGGCCGAAGTACTTC
TRBV29-1	TRBJ1-2	many	-	CSVVGGNANYGYTF	TGCAGCGTTGTGGGGGGGAATGCTAACTATGGCTACACCTTC
TRBV6-2/TRBV6-3	TRBJ2-7	-	TRBD2	CASSNSGSSYEQYF	TGTGCCAGCAGTAATAGCGGGAGCTCCTACGAGCAGTACTTC